A selection of T cell receptor beta chains follows, all from one sample in a study of blood T cell repertoires in COVID-19. Profiled with immunoSEQ multiplex PCR; TCRdb holds only in-frame clones, not every one. The repertoire holds approximately 94,000 clones, with 80% as singletons. Sequenced input: peripheral blood. These receptors were collected from a man aged 65 to 79 with active or convalescent COVID-19. Each CDR3 is given with its conserved first and last residue. Fields, in order: J gene, clone size, D gene, V gene, CDR3 DNA, CDR3 protein. The D gene is left open where the match is weak. The listing skips clone size in some rows; elsewhere it reads once, few, many or a size class.

j_gene: TRBJ1-6; abundance: .; d_gene: .; v_gene: TRBV5-1; CDR3nt: TGCGCCAGCAGCCCTGGTGGGGGCCGGTCACCCCTCCACTTT; CDR3aa: CASSPGGGRSPLHF
j_gene: TRBJ1-6; abundance: .; d_gene: .; v_gene: TRBV7-8; CDR3nt: TGTGCCAGCAGCATATCGGGACTCACTTCCAATTCACCCCTCCACTTT; CDR3aa: CASSISGLTSNSPLHF
j_gene: TRBJ1-2; abundance: .; d_gene: TRBD1; v_gene: TRBV6-1; CDR3nt: TGTGCCAGCAGTGAAGTCCCGGGGACAGGCTATGGCTACACCTTC; CDR3aa: CASSEVPGTGYGYTF
j_gene: TRBJ1-4; abundance: .; d_gene: TRBD1; v_gene: TRBV4-2; CDR3nt: TGTGCCAGCAGCCAGAGGGGAGGGGGCGACAGGGGGCCAACTAATGAAAAACTGTTTTTT; CDR3aa: CASSQRGGGDRGPTNEKLFF
j_gene: TRBJ1-3; abundance: .; d_gene: TRBD1; v_gene: TRBV18; CDR3nt: TGTGCCAGCTCTCCCTACTTGGGACAGGGCCTCCTCTCTGGAAACACCATATATTTT; CDR3aa: CASSPYLGQGLLSGNTIYF
j_gene: TRBJ2-1; abundance: .; d_gene: .; v_gene: TRBV2; CDR3nt: TGTGCCAGCAGTGAACACGGGGATTTATACAATGAGCAGTTCTTC; CDR3aa: CASSEHGDLYNEQFF
j_gene: TRBJ1-1; abundance: .; d_gene: TRBD1; v_gene: TRBV9; CDR3nt: TGTGCCAGCAGCCACTCGGGACCAGGGGGCACTGAAGCTTTCTTT; CDR3aa: CASSHSGPGGTEAFF
j_gene: TRBJ2-5; abundance: .; d_gene: .; v_gene: TRBV6-2/TRBV6-3; CDR3nt: TGTGCCAGCAGTCAGGGGCGAGGGACCCAGTACTTC; CDR3aa: CASSQGRGTQYF
j_gene: TRBJ2-3; abundance: .; d_gene: TRBD2; v_gene: TRBV24-1; CDR3nt: TGTGCCACCAGTGATTGGACTAGCGGGAGGGCCGTTCTCGCAGATACGCAGTATTTT; CDR3aa: CATSDWTSGRAVLADTQYF
j_gene: TRBJ2-3; abundance: .; d_gene: .; v_gene: TRBV4-1; CDR3nt: TGCGCCAGCAGCCAAGTGGGGGGTGGGACAGATACGCAGTATTTT; CDR3aa: CASSQVGGGTDTQYF
j_gene: TRBJ2-2; abundance: .; d_gene: TRBD1; v_gene: TRBV29-1; CDR3nt: TGCAGCATCGCATGGACAGGGGCGAACACCGGGGAGCTGTTTTTT; CDR3aa: CSIAWTGANTGELFF
j_gene: TRBJ1-5; abundance: .; d_gene: .; v_gene: TRBV15; CDR3nt: TGTGCCACCAGCAGAGATGGGAGGGATTCTCAGCCCCAGCATTTT; CDR3aa: CATSRDGRDSQPQHF
j_gene: TRBJ2-2; abundance: .; d_gene: TRBD2; v_gene: TRBV3-1/TRBV3-2; CDR3nt: TGTGCCAGCAGCCGCCTCTCTCTAAGACTAGCGGGGGGCACCGGGGAGCTGTTTTTT; CDR3aa: CASSRLSLRLAGGTGELFF
j_gene: TRBJ1-2; abundance: .; d_gene: .; v_gene: TRBV20-1; CDR3nt: TGCAGTGCGACAGGTCTTGGCTACACCTTC; CDR3aa: CSATGLGYTF
j_gene: TRBJ2-5; abundance: .; d_gene: .; v_gene: TRBV21-1; CDR3nt: TGTGCCAGCAGGTTAGTGACTAGCGGGAGGAGGGAGACCCAGTACTTC; CDR3aa: CASRLVTSGRRETQYF
j_gene: TRBJ2-7; abundance: .; d_gene: TRBD2; v_gene: TRBV5-6; CDR3nt: TGTGCCAGCAGCCCCACAGCGGGGCGGTACGAGCAGTACTTC; CDR3aa: CASSPTAGRYEQYF
j_gene: TRBJ2-1; abundance: .; d_gene: .; v_gene: TRBV11-2; CDR3nt: TGTGCCAGCAGTTATTCTCTAAATGAGCAGTTCTTC; CDR3aa: CASSYSLNEQFF
j_gene: TRBJ2-7; abundance: .; d_gene: TRBD2; v_gene: TRBV7-6; CDR3nt: TGTGCCAGCAGCCCCTCCCGGGGGTTAGCGGGAGGGGGGCAGTACTTC; CDR3aa: CASSPSRGLAGGGQYF
j_gene: TRBJ1-1; abundance: .; d_gene: .; v_gene: TRBV4-1; CDR3nt: TGCGCCAGCAGCCACCCCCAAGGAGGGGCCGACACTGAAGCTTTCTTT; CDR3aa: CASSHPQGGADTEAFF
j_gene: TRBJ2-7; abundance: .; d_gene: TRBD1; v_gene: TRBV2; CDR3nt: TGTGCCGCACAGGGGGGCTACGACGAGCAGTACTTC; CDR3aa: CAAQGGYDEQYF
j_gene: TRBJ2-1; abundance: .; d_gene: TRBD1; v_gene: TRBV11-1; CDR3nt: TGTGCCAGCAGCCGACAGGGGCGGATTTACAATGAGCAGTTCTTC; CDR3aa: CASSRQGRIYNEQFF
j_gene: TRBJ2-7; abundance: .; d_gene: TRBD1; v_gene: TRBV20-1; CDR3nt: TGCAGTGCTAGTCATCGGGACAGGGCTGCCTACGAGCAGTACTTC; CDR3aa: CSASHRDRAAYEQYF
j_gene: TRBJ2-1; abundance: .; d_gene: .; v_gene: TRBV7-2; CDR3nt: TGTGCCAGCAGCTTAGTACGCGCCTACAATGAGCAGTTCTTC; CDR3aa: CASSLVRAYNEQFF
j_gene: TRBJ2-5; abundance: .; d_gene: .; v_gene: TRBV5-4; CDR3nt: TGTGCCAGCAGTCCCGACAGGCCCCAAGAGACCCAGTACTTC; CDR3aa: CASSPDRPQETQYF
j_gene: TRBJ2-7; abundance: .; d_gene: .; v_gene: TRBV6-5; CDR3nt: TGTGCCATCTTATTCCGGGCGGGGTCCTACGAGCAGTACTTC; CDR3aa: CAILFRAGSYEQYF
j_gene: TRBJ2-7; abundance: .; d_gene: .; v_gene: TRBV20-1; CDR3nt: TGCAGTGCTCCACAGGTCTACGAGCAGTACTTC; CDR3aa: CSAPQVYEQYF
j_gene: TRBJ2-7; abundance: many; d_gene: .; v_gene: TRBV18; CDR3nt: TGTGCCAGCTCATCAGGGGTCGGCTCCTACGAGCAGTACTTC; CDR3aa: CASSSGVGSYEQYF
j_gene: TRBJ1-1; abundance: .; d_gene: TRBD1; v_gene: TRBV6-2/TRBV6-3; CDR3nt: TGTGCCAGCAGTTACGTACACCGGACAGGGCATAATCGCGGCACTGAAGCTTTCTTT; CDR3aa: CASSYVHRTGHNRGTEAFF
j_gene: TRBJ1-6; abundance: .; d_gene: .; v_gene: TRBV2; CDR3nt: TGTGCCAGCAGTGAAGCTCCTGGGGCCCCTCACCTCCACTTT; CDR3aa: CASSEAPGAPHLHF
j_gene: TRBJ2-3; abundance: .; d_gene: TRBD2; v_gene: TRBV7-2; CDR3nt: TGTGCCAGCAGCCTAGAGCGGGGGCTCACAGATACGCAGTATTTT; CDR3aa: CASSLERGLTDTQYF
j_gene: TRBJ1-2; abundance: .; d_gene: .; v_gene: TRBV28; CDR3nt: TGTGCCAGCAGTACCCCCGCCAGGGACTTCGATGGCTACACCTTC; CDR3aa: CASSTPARDFDGYTF
j_gene: TRBJ1-5; abundance: .; d_gene: .; v_gene: TRBV9; CDR3nt: TGTGCCAGCAGCGTAGACGCGAATCAGCCCCAGCATTTT; CDR3aa: CASSVDANQPQHF
j_gene: TRBJ1-1; abundance: .; d_gene: .; v_gene: TRBV28; CDR3nt: TGTGCCAGCAGTTTGTGGGACTTACGGGAGGTTACTGAAGCTTTCTTT; CDR3aa: CASSLWDLREVTEAFF
j_gene: TRBJ2-2; abundance: once; d_gene: TRBD1; v_gene: TRBV7-2; CDR3nt: TGTGCCAGCAGCTTAGGCAGGGGGCTATCGAACACCGGGGAGCTGTTTTTT; CDR3aa: CASSLGRGLSNTGELFF
j_gene: TRBJ2-5; abundance: .; d_gene: TRBD2; v_gene: TRBV5-4; CDR3nt: TGTGCCAGCAGTTTGGGGGGCGGGAGGGCCCAAGAGACCCAGTACTTC; CDR3aa: CASSLGGGRAQETQYF
j_gene: TRBJ2-3; abundance: .; d_gene: TRBD2; v_gene: TRBV7-6; CDR3nt: TGTGCCAGCAGCTTAGCCGCGGGAGGGGGCACAGATACGCAGTATTTT; CDR3aa: CASSLAAGGGTDTQYF
j_gene: TRBJ2-3; abundance: few; d_gene: .; v_gene: TRBV7-6; CDR3nt: TGTGCCAGCAGCTTATCCTCGACTAGAGTATCGCAGTATTTT; CDR3aa: CASSLSSTRVSQYF
j_gene: TRBJ1-2; abundance: .; d_gene: TRBD1; v_gene: TRBV19; CDR3nt: TGTGCCAGTATCCCATCCGGGACAGGGGCGAGTGGCTACACCTTC; CDR3aa: CASIPSGTGASGYTF
j_gene: TRBJ2-6; abundance: .; d_gene: TRBD1; v_gene: TRBV5-6; CDR3nt: TGTGCCAGCAGCCCCAGGGGGCGGACCCTAGCCGGGGCCAACGTCCTGACTTTC; CDR3aa: CASSPRGRTLAGANVLTF
j_gene: TRBJ2-1; abundance: .; d_gene: TRBD1; v_gene: TRBV24-1; CDR3nt: TGTGCCACCAGTGCCTCAGGGACAGGTAGCTCCTACAATGAGCAGTTCTTC; CDR3aa: CATSASGTGSSYNEQFF
j_gene: TRBJ1-1; abundance: once; d_gene: .; v_gene: TRBV6-5; CDR3nt: TGTGCCAGCAGTTACCTCCGGTCTCAGGCCACTGAAGCTTTCTTT; CDR3aa: CASSYLRSQATEAFF